The 30 T cell receptor beta chains in this list originate from one sample, sequenced in a study of cytomegalovirus exposure and HLA in healthy donors. Vbeta (60) and Jbeta (13) primers were used in the PCR. Sequencing used immunoSEQ multiplex PCR; TCRdb keeps in-frame clones, though not all of them. The sample includes about 200,000 clones, roughly four fifths of them seen just once. Sequencing was performed on PBMCs. All receptors derive from a man aged 25 to 40 in good health and CMV-seronegative.

The chain is built from TRBV28 and TRBJ2-7; the match to TRBD1 covers 8 bases. CDR3 size: 14 residues. V lost 2 bases to trimming and J lost 3 bases; unmatched junction nucleotides: 3. Germline V gene lookup returns CDR1 MDHEN and CDR2 SYDVKM. DNA of the CDR3: TGTGCCAGCAGTTTAAGGGACAGGAACTACGAGCAGTACTTC. As protein: CASSLRDRNYEQYF. Looking up the rest from reference TRBV28 and TRBJ2-7 gives the full variable domain: DVKVTQSSRYLVKRTGEKVFLECVQDMDHENMFWYRQDPGLGLRLIYFSYDVKMKEKGDIPEGYSVSREKKERFSLILESASTNQTSMYLCASSLRDRNYEQYFGPGTRLTVT.

This chain joins TRBV4-1 and TRBJ2-3, with 11 positions matching TRBD2. Per germline, CDR1 MGHRA and CDR2 YSYEKL. This CDR3 contains 16 residues. V shed 4 bases, J shed 2 bases, and the junction held 5 bases outside the gene matches. The CDR3 reads CASSRRLAGTTDTQYF. The CDR3 DNA follows: TGCGCCAGCAGCCGAAGACTAGCGGGGACCACAGATACGCAGTATTTT.

The table lists this clone with a few counts. V gene TRBV5-6 combines with J gene TRBJ2-3; unclear D gene. Germline V gives CDR1 SGHDT, CDR2 YYEEEE. The V and J ends lost 3 bases and 0 bases respectively, with 8 bases between them. This CDR3 region has 14 residues. The CDR3 nucleotides read TGTGCCAGCAGCTCAGCGTCTAGCACAGATACGCAGTATTTT. Its translation is CASSSASSTDTQYF.

The chain links TRBV5-1 to TRBJ2-7; D perhaps matches TRBD2 (7 bases). Germline V gene data show CDR1 as SGHRS and CDR2 as YFSETQ. CDR3 length: 15 residues. Trimming cost V 0 bases and J 2 bases, with 12 bases left between them. This CDR3 is CASSLASGTTYEQYF. The DNA for the CDR3 is TGCGCCAGCAGCTTGGCCAGCGGGACAACCTACGAGCAGTACTTC.

J is TRBJ1-1 and V is TRBV1; the DNA was not compared with TRBD1, the D call given in the table. TRBV1 is recorded as a pseudogene. The CDR3 totals 15 residues. CDR3 DNA sequence: TGCACGAAGGAAGGACAGGGGCGAATGAACACTGAAGCTTTCTTT. It is translated as CTKEGQGRMNTEAFF.

This clone has a handful of counts. The gene calls are TRBV7-2 and TRBJ2-6; D is perhaps TRBD2 (6 bases). This CDR3 region has 14 residues. The V end lost 7 bases, the J end lost 6 bases, and 13 bases lay between the germline ends. Germline-derived CDR1 and CDR2 are SGHTA and FQGNSA. The CDR3 DNA sequence: TGTGCCAGCATGGCATCGGGGGTGGCCAACGTCCTGACTTTC. This encodes CASMASGVANVLTF.

The chain links TRBV19 to TRBJ1-2; no definite D call. The germline V gene encodes CDR1 LNHDA and CDR2 SQIVND (reference sequence). The CDR3 is 11 residues long. V gave up 6 bases and J gave up 4 bases, with 6 bases separating them. DNA of the CDR3: TGTGCCAGTAGGGCTGTCTATGGCTACACCTTC. The encoded protein is CASRAVYGYTF.

The V gene is TRBV9, the J gene TRBJ2-2; 8 nucleotides agree with TRBD2. Germline V gene data show CDR1 as SGDLS and CDR2 as YYNGEE. The V segment lost 0 bases and the J segment 6 bases; nucleotides outside the gene matches: 7. The CDR3 runs to 16 residues. Here the CDR3 DNA reads TGTGCCAGCAGCGTAGACATCGGGAGGGCCGCCGGGGAGCTGTTTTTT. Its translation: CASSVDIGRAAGELFF.

This clone has more than one count but fewer than ten. V is TRBV6-5 and J is TRBJ2-3, with a weak D call TRBD1 (6 bases). V shed 5 bases and J shed 4 bases, with 13 bases lying between them. Germline V CDR1 and CDR2: MNHEY, SVGAGI. The CDR3 contains 14 residues. The CDR3 DNA is TGTGCCAGCAGTGATGGCAGGGGTGCAGATACGCAGTATTTT. Residues: CASSDGRGADTQYF.

The chain carries TRBV5-1 and TRBJ1-1; 10 positions agree with TRBD1. J was trimmed by 5 bases and V by 4 bases; bases with no gene match: 5. The CDR3 loop spans 14 amino acids. Germline CDR1 SGHRS, CDR2 YFSETQ. The CDR3 DNA sequence: TGCGCCAGCAGCGTTGGGACAGGGGTGACTGAAGCTTTCTTT. Its protein product is CASSVGTGVTEAFF. The full variable domain, rest sourced from reference TRBV5-1 and TRBJ1-1, is KAGVTQTPRYLIKTRGQQVTLSCSPISGHRSVSWYQQTPGQGLQFLFEYFSETQRNKGNFPGRFSGRQFSNSRSEMNVSTLELGDSALYLCASSVGTGVTEAFFGQGTRLTVV.

The chain couples TRBV9 to TRBJ1-1, with 10 bases lining up with TRBD1. J gave up 4 bases and V 4 bases, and 7 bases lay outside the gene matches. In germline, CDR1 is SGDLS, CDR2 YYNGEE. The CDR3 is 15 residues long. The CDR3 is CASSSGTGVGTEAFF. The CDR3 coding sequence is TGTGCCAGCAGCTCCGGGACAGGGGTTGGCACTGAAGCTTTCTTT.

CDR3 sequence: CASSIPGKAEAFF. In DNA, the CDR3 is TGTGCCAGCAGCATCCCAGGGAAGGCTGAAGCTTTCTTT. This sequence joins TRBV5-6 and TRBJ1-1, with D possibly being TRBD1 (5 bases). This CDR3 has 13 amino acids. Deletions cut 4 bases from V and 6 bases from J, with 13 bases between. In germline, CDR1 is SGHDT, CDR2 YYEEEE.

This chain connects TRBV6-5 to TRBJ2-3; 10 bases are a match to TRBD2. V dropped 6 bases and J dropped 7; count of bases not matched to a gene: 7. This CDR3 contains 14 residues. Per germline, CDR1 MNHEY and CDR2 SVGAGI. CDR3 DNA sequence: TGTGCCAGCAGACAACTAGCGGGAATTAATACGCAGTATTTT. This sequence encodes CASRQLAGINTQYF.

The J gene is TRBJ1-1, the V gene TRBV4-1, with TRBD1 matching 9 bases. CDR1 is MGHRA, CDR2 YSYEKL, per germline. This CDR3 comprises 15 residues. Unmatched junction bases numbered 7, after V lost 5 bases and J lost 3 bases. This chain's CDR3 is CASSSQTGGDTEAFF. DNA for the CDR3: TGCGCCAGCAGCTCCCAGACAGGGGGGGACACTGAAGCTTTCTTT.

Remarks on this clone: One junction end does not reproduce the germline sequence, and a read error may be involved. The chain links TRBV28 to TRBJ2-5; possibly TRBD2 for D (5 bases). This CDR3 is 15 amino acids long. Germline V CDR1 and CDR2: MDHEN, SYDVKM. The CDR3 DNA sequence: TGTGCCAGTAGTTTTTTGCCTAGCCTAGAAGAGACCCAGTACTTC. The encoded protein is CASSFLPSLEETQYF.

This chain joins TRBV29-1 and TRBJ1-5; a weak D match, TRBD1 (6 bases). In germline, CDR1 is SQVTM, CDR2 ANQGSEA. The length of the CDR3 is 13 residues. CDR3 sequence (DNA): TGCAGTGCCTGGGGAGGGGGGAATCAGCCCCAGCATTTT. Translated, it gives CSAWGGGNQPQHF.

V gene TRBV7-9 combines with J gene TRBJ2-1, with D possibly being TRBD1 (6 bases). This CDR3 has 15 amino acids. Trimming stripped 5 bases from V and 5 bases from J, with 16 bases between. CDR1 and CDR2 from the germline V gene are SEHNR and FQNEAQ (reference sequence). The CDR3, as DNA: TGTGCCAGCAGCCCAGGGCAAGCAGGGGACAATGAGCAGTTCTTC. Its protein is CASSPGQAGDNEQFF.

V is TRBV6-1 and J is TRBJ1-2; 8 positions agree with TRBD1. The CDR3 has 14 amino acids. The germline gives CDR1 MNHNS, CDR2 SASEGT. V lost 3 bases to trimming and J lost 5 bases; unmatched junction nucleotides: 5. The CDR3 loop is CASSEMDREYGYTF. CDR3 in DNA: TGTGCCAGCAGTGAGATGGACAGGGAGTATGGCTACACCTTC.

The V and J genes are TRBV4-2 and TRBJ2-7; no clear D gene. The germline V gene encodes CDR1 LGHNA and CDR2 YNFKEQ. V was trimmed by 3 bases and J by 2 bases, leaving 8 bases between them. The CDR3 runs 13 residues. Here the CDR3 DNA reads TGTGCCAGCAGCCACCCACGGGCCTACGAGCAGTACTTC. This encodes CASSHPRAYEQYF.

The V and J genes are TRBV5-1 and TRBJ2-7, with 7 bases identical to TRBD2. Germline V lookup: CDR1 SGHRS, CDR2 YFSETQ. The V segment lost 3 bases and the J segment 3 bases; nucleotides outside the gene matches: 3. The CDR3 extends over 13 amino acids. CDR3 sequence: CASSYASGYEQYF. As DNA, the CDR3 is TGCGCCAGCAGCTACGCTAGCGGCTACGAGCAGTACTTC.

The chain recombines TRBV4-1 with TRBJ2-1; D is uncertain. The CDR3 runs to 15 residues. The V and J ends lost 0 bases and 3 bases respectively, with 9 bases between them. Germline loops: CDR1 MGHRA, CDR2 YSYEKL. The CDR3 here is CASSQDLRSYNEQFF. The CDR3 DNA reads as TGCGCCAGCAGCCAAGATCTCAGAAGCTACAATGAGCAGTTCTTC.

The chain recombines TRBV5-1 with TRBJ2-3, with 10 bases that match TRBD1. CDR1 is SGHRS, CDR2 YFSETQ, per germline. V trimming: 2 bases; J trimming: 4 bases; junction bases outside the gene matches: 4. The length of the CDR3 is 15 residues. The CDR3 here is CASSLGTGVPDTQYF. CDR3 coding DNA: TGCGCCAGCAGCTTAGGGACAGGGGTGCCAGATACGCAGTATTTT.

This clone has only a few counts. The chain uses TRBV4-1 and TRBJ1-1, with a weak D call TRBD1 (6 bases). Germline-derived CDR1 and CDR2 are MGHRA and YSYEKL. This CDR3 comprises 15 residues. V lost 6 bases and J 1 base, leaving 15 bases between the germline ends. CDR3 bases: TGCGCCAGCAGTTCAGGGGTATTTAGGAACACTGAAGCTTTCTTT. Its translation is CASSSGVFRNTEAFF.

CDR3 nucleotide sequence: TGTGCCAGCAGCTTAGCGCTTGGAGGAACTGAAGCTTTCTTT. Translation gives CASSLALGGTEAFF. The V gene is TRBV7-2, the J gene TRBJ1-1; D not certain. The CDR3 has 14 residues. V shed 0 bases and J shed 5 bases, with 10 bases lying between them. The V gene's germline CDR1 is SGHTA and CDR2 FQGNSA.

The chain joins TRBV9 to TRBJ1-2, with TRBD1 matching over 8 bases. Per the germline V gene, CDR1 is SGDLS and CDR2 is YYNGEE. Trimming at V came to 6 bases and at J to 4 bases, leaving 8 bases not matched to a gene. The CDR3 spans 14 residues. The CDR3 reads CASNRGGVAYGYTF. CDR3 sequence (DNA): TGTGCCAGCAACAGGGGGGGAGTAGCCTATGGCTACACCTTC.

This clone came up a few times. This sequence joins TRBV5-6 and TRBJ1-1, with TRBD1 matching over 7 bases. V was pared by 5 bases and J by 2 bases, with 12 bases of the junction left unmatched. Germline CDR1 is SGHDT and CDR2 is YYEEEE. The CDR3 spans 16 residues. CDR3: CASSWGGGQVNTEAFF. The CDR3, as DNA: TGTGCCAGCAGTTGGGGAGGAGGACAGGTTAACACTGAAGCTTTCTTT.

The genes are TRBV7-9 and TRBJ2-5, with D perhaps TRBD2 (5 bases). Per the germline V gene, CDR1 is SEHNR and CDR2 is FQNEAQ (reference sequence). The CDR3 is made up of 14 amino acids. Trimming left V 5 bases short and J 1 base short, with 11 bases between. The CDR3 here is CASSERGLQETQYF. CDR3 DNA sequence: TGTGCCAGCAGCGAACGGGGTCTCCAAGAGACCCAGTACTTC. Using reference TRBV7-9 and TRBJ2-5 for the parts outside the CDR3, the full variable domain is DTGVSQNPRHKITKRGQNVTFRCDPISEHNRLYWYRQTLGQGPEFLTYFQNEAQLEKSRLLSDRFSAERPKGSFSTLEIQRTEQGDSAMYLCASSERGLQETQYFGPGTRLLVL.

This chain's CDR3 is CASSQVHSPNTEAFF. In DNA form, the CDR3 reads TGCGCCAGCAGCCAAGTTCACAGCCCGAACACTGAAGCTTTCTTT. The chain couples TRBV4-1 to TRBJ1-1; no clear D gene. Germline assignment: CDR1 MGHRA and CDR2 YSYEKL. This CDR3 has 15 residues. Trimming removed 1 base at V and 1 base at J, with 10 bases between.

CDR3 bases: TGCAGCGTCGGTAGAGCGGGCTCCTACAATGAGCAGTTCTTC. The encoded protein is CSVGRAGSYNEQFF. The chain recombines TRBV29-1 with TRBJ2-1; a weak D match, TRBD2 (6 bases). The V and J ends lost 6 bases and 0 bases respectively, with 12 bases between them. CDR1 is SQVTM, CDR2 ANQGSEA, per germline. The CDR3 is 14 residues long.

This clone has just a few counts. The CDR3 DNA sequence: TGCGCCAGCAGCTCGCTCGGACAGGAGGGTCAGCCCCAGCATTTT. Protein: CASSSLGQEGQPQHF. V gene TRBV5-1 combines with J gene TRBJ1-5; 7 bases match TRBD1. With V trimmed by 3 bases and J by 6 bases, 9 bases remained unmatched. Germline CDR1 SGHRS, CDR2 YFSETQ. This CDR3 spans 15 amino acids.